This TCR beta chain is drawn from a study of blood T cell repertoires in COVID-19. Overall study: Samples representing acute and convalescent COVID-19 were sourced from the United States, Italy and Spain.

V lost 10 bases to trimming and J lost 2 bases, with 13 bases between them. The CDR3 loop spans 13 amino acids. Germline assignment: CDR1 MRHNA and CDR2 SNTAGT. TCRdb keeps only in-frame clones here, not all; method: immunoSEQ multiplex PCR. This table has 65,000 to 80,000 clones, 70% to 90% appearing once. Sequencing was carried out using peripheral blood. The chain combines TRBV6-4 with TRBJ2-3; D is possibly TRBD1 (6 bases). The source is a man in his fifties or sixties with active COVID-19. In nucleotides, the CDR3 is TGTGCCACGAGCAGGGGACACACAGATACGCAGTATTTT. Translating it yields CATSRGHTDTQYF.